These 16 T cell receptor beta chains were sequenced from one sample in a study of blood T cell repertoires in COVID-19. Generated by immunoSEQ multiplex PCR, the TCRdb table keeps only in-frame clones and is missing some. The sample includes some 95,000 clones, approximately 80% of them seen just once. Sequenced input: peripheral blood. The receptors stem from a man between 65 and 85 years old with acute or convalescent COVID-19.

The chain employs TRBV29-1 and TRBJ2-7, with D perhaps matching TRBD2 (5 bases). The CDR3 contains 15 residues. Looked up from germline, CDR1 is SQVTM and CDR2 is ANQGSEA. Trimming took off 7 bases at V and 0 bases at J, with 19 bases between the two ends. This CDR3 reads CSAVPRGDSSYEQYF. The CDR3 DNA reads as TGCAGCGCAGTCCCCCGGGGTGATAGCTCCTACGAGCAGTACTTC.

V usage is TRBV9 and J usage is TRBJ2-7, with D perhaps TRBD2 (5 bases). The CDR3 sequence is 12 residues long. Germline values: CDR1 SGDLS, CDR2 YYNGEE. The germline V and J ends were trimmed by 3 bases and 7 bases, with 11 bases remaining between them. In DNA form, the CDR3 reads TGTGCCAGCAGCGCGTCCGAGGGAGAGCAGTACTTC. It is translated as CASSASEGEQYF.

The V and J genes are TRBV5-6 and TRBJ2-1; 11 bases match TRBD1. Germline trimming cut 4 bases from V and 9 bases from J; bases unmatched to any gene: 6. The CDR3 covers 14 residues. CDR1 and CDR2 (germline): SGHDT, YYEEEE. The chain's CDR3 is CASSPGQGASEQFF. The CDR3 DNA sequence: TGTGCCAGCAGCCCTGGACAGGGGGCATCTGAGCAGTTCTTC.

The chain employs TRBV7-9 and TRBJ2-5, with TRBD1 matching 8 bases. Germline-derived CDR1 and CDR2 are SEHNR and FQNEAQ (reference sequence). This CDR3 has 14 amino acids. Trimming removed 3 bases from V and 4 bases from J; junction bases left unmatched: 4. In DNA, the CDR3 is TGTGCCAGCAGCTTGGAACAGGGGGGAGAGACCCAGTACTTC. Amino acid sequence: CASSLEQGGETQYF.

This clone has just a few counts. V is TRBV6-6 and J is TRBJ2-1; 9 bases are shared with TRBD1. CDR1 is MNHNY, CDR2 SVGAGI, per germline (reference sequence). The CDR3 is 15 residues long. J lost 7 bases, V lost 7 bases, and 11 bases had no gene match. CDR3 DNA sequence: TGTGCCAGCACCCAAACCGGGACAGGGAGAAATGAGCAGTTCTTC. This translates into CASTQTGTGRNEQFF.

The V and J genes are TRBV28 and TRBJ2-1, with 11 bases aligning to TRBD2. V was pared by 2 bases and J by 8 bases, with 5 bases of the junction left unmatched. From germline, CDR1 is MDHEN and CDR2 SYDVKM. The length of the CDR3 is 15 residues. CDR3 amino acids: CASSLTSGSFDEQFF. CDR3 DNA: TGTGCCAGCAGTTTAACTAGCGGGAGTTTTGATGAGCAGTTCTTC. Full variable domain (remainder filled in from reference TRBV28 and TRBJ2-1): DVKVTQSSRYLVKRTGEKVFLECVQDMDHENMFWYRQDPGLGLRLIYFSYDVKMKEKGDIPEGYSVSREKKERFSLILESASTNQTSMYLCASSLTSGSFDEQFFGPGTRLTVL.

The gene calls are TRBV28 and TRBJ2-2; TRBD1 matches at 8 bases. The V gene end was trimmed by 5 bases and the J gene end by 1 base; junction bases not matched to a gene: 9. The V gene's germline CDR1 is MDHEN and CDR2 SYDVKM. The CDR3 has 17 amino acids. CDR3 sequence reads: CASSTAPGQGNTGELFF. The CDR3 DNA is TGTGCCAGCAGTACCGCCCCCGGACAGGGGAACACCGGGGAGCTGTTTTTT.

The chain joins TRBV5-4 to TRBJ1-4; TRBD1 agrees at 8 bases. CDR1 and CDR2 (germline): SGHNT, YYREEE (reference sequence). The CDR3 loop spans 15 amino acids. V lost 4 bases, J lost 5 bases, and 7 bases stayed unmatched. CDR3: CASSDQTGANEKLFF. Written as DNA, the CDR3 is TGTGCCAGCAGCGATCAGACAGGGGCGAATGAAAAACTGTTTTTT.

The rearrangement uses TRBV29-1 and TRBJ2-2; the D is unclear. This CDR3 region has 15 residues. Trimming stripped 1 base from V and 0 bases from J, with 9 bases between. In germline, CDR1 is SQVTM, CDR2 ANQGSEA. The CDR3 bases are TGCAGCGTTGAAGTACCTCCAGCGAACACCGGGGAGCTGTTTTTT. This sequence encodes CSVEVPPANTGELFF.

The chain recombines TRBV24-1 with TRBJ2-1; 7 positions agree with TRBD1. J gave up 4 bases and V 0 bases, and 5 bases lay outside the gene matches. CDR1 and CDR2 from the germline V gene are KGHDR and SFDVKD. The CDR3 spans 16 residues. The CDR3 is CATSDLEGAQYNEQFF. In nucleotides, the CDR3 is TGTGCCACCAGTGATTTGGAGGGGGCACAGTACAATGAGCAGTTCTTC.

V usage is TRBV7-2 and J usage is TRBJ2-6; perhaps TRBD2 as D (6 bases). Germline V gene data show CDR1 as SGHTA and CDR2 as FQGNSA. Trimming cost V 5 bases and J 4 bases, with 15 bases left between them. CDR3 length equals 16 residues. The CDR3 DNA reads TGTGCCAGCAGCGAGTTACTAGCTGCCGGGGCCAACGTCCTGACTTTC. It is translated as CASSELLAAGANVLTF.

This chain links TRBV10-1 with TRBJ2-1, with 7 bases lining up with TRBD1. Germline CDR1 and CDR2: WNHNN and SYGVQD (reference sequence). V was clipped by 5 bases and J by 8 bases; unmatched bases: 9. This CDR3 has 14 residues. The chain's CDR3 is CASSRDSANYEQFF. CDR3 sequence (DNA): TGCGCCAGCAGTAGGGACAGCGCCAACTATGAGCAGTTCTTC.

V usage is TRBV6-5 and J usage is TRBJ1-6, with D possibly matching TRBD1 (6 bases). The CDR3 is made up of 14 amino acids. In germline, CDR1 is MNHEY, CDR2 SVGAGI. The ends were cut back, 6 bases at V and 7 bases at J, with 13 bases in the middle. This CDR3 reads CASSPGQINSPLHF. Written as DNA, the CDR3 is TGTGCCAGCAGCCCCGGACAGATAAATTCACCCCTCCACTTT.

J is TRBJ1-2 and V is TRBV27; D is perhaps TRBD1 (6 bases). Trimming removed 8 bases from V and 0 bases from J, with 22 bases in between. Germline V CDR1 and CDR2: MNHEY, SMNVEV (reference sequence). The CDR3 has 17 amino acids. CDR3 DNA sequence: TGTGCCAGCGGACCTGGACAGATGGCTAGACCTAACTATGGCTACACCTTC. Amino acid sequence: CASGPGQMARPNYGYTF.

The chain recombines TRBV2 with TRBJ1-6; no definite D call. This CDR3 spans 15 amino acids. The germline V and J ends were trimmed by 6 bases and 6 bases, with 15 bases remaining between them. Germline values: CDR1 SNHLY, CDR2 FYNNEI. CDR3 sequence reads: CASSGSTTVNSPLHF. DNA of the CDR3: TGTGCCAGCAGCGGCAGCACTACGGTTAATTCACCCCTCCACTTT.

This clone was seen a handful of times. The gene calls are TRBV2 and TRBJ1-2; D remains ambiguous. Deletions cut 1 base from V and 4 bases from J, with 4 bases between. CDR1 and CDR2 (germline): SNHLY, FYNNEI. The CDR3 contains 12 residues. CDR3 region: CASSEGSYGYTF. The CDR3 nucleotides are TGTGCCAGCAGTGAAGGGAGCTATGGCTACACCTTC.